These T cell receptor beta chains were read from a single sample in a study of blood T cell repertoires in COVID-19. Sequencing was performed with immunoSEQ multiplex PCR; in TCRdb, only in-frame clones are kept and a portion is missing. This table has about 100,000 clones, approximately 90% appearing once. Sequencing was performed on peripheral blood. The source is a woman of 80 years or more with acute or convalescent COVID-19. Both conserved end residues are part of each CDR3. The order of the fields is clone size, J gene, V gene, D gene, CDR3 DNA, CDR3 protein. D genes are given only for firm matches. Size is stated for part of the rows, as once, few or many counts, or as a class when the clone is expanded.

size: NA
J: TRBJ2-2
V: TRBV18
D: NA
DNA: TGTGCCAGCTTAACCGGGACAACGACCGTCACCGGGGAGCTGTTTTTT
CDR3: CASLTGTTTVTGELFF

size: NA
J: TRBJ2-5
V: TRBV5-1
D: TRBD2
DNA: TGCGCCAGCAGCCCGGACCATAGCGGGGGGGCAGAGACCCAGTACTTC
CDR3: CASSPDHSGGAETQYF

size: NA
J: TRBJ2-7
V: TRBV6-5
D: TRBD2
DNA: TGTGCCAGCAGTTATTGGACTAGCGGGGGTTACGAGCAGTACTTC
CDR3: CASSYWTSGGYEQYF

size: few
J: TRBJ1-6
V: TRBV7-9
D: TRBD1
DNA: TGTGCCAGCAGCCTCGGGACAGGGGAGGGTTCACCCCTCCACTTT
CDR3: CASSLGTGEGSPLHF

size: NA
J: TRBJ1-2
V: TRBV7-3
D: NA
DNA: TGTGCCAGCAGCTCCGGGGGATCTGGCTATGGCTACACCTTC
CDR3: CASSSGGSGYGYTF

size: NA
J: TRBJ1-6
V: TRBV28
D: TRBD1
DNA: TGTGCCAGCAGTTTCATCGGGCAGGGGGCCCTCCCCTCACCCCTCCACTTT
CDR3: CASSFIGQGALPSPLHF

size: NA
J: TRBJ1-5
V: TRBV23-1
D: TRBD1
DNA: TGCGCCAGCAGTCGACAGGGTTGTAGCAATCAGCCCCAGCATTTT
CDR3: CASSRQGCSNQPQHF

size: NA
J: TRBJ1-5
V: TRBV18
D: NA
DNA: TGTGCCAGCTCACAAACAGGACAGAGCAATCAGCCCCAGCATTTT
CDR3: CASSQTGQSNQPQHF

size: NA
J: TRBJ2-1
V: TRBV3-1/TRBV3-2
D: NA
DNA: TGTGCCAGCGTAGATAGCTCCTACAATGAGCAGTTCTTC
CDR3: CASVDSSYNEQFF

size: NA
J: TRBJ2-5
V: TRBV5-5
D: TRBD2
DNA: TGTGCCAGCAGCAGCCGGGACTATCCTGGGGAGACCCAGTACTTC
CDR3: CASSSRDYPGETQYF

size: NA
J: TRBJ2-1
V: TRBV27
D: TRBD2
DNA: TGTGCCAGCAGTTCGTTGACTAGCGGGGTATACAATGAGCAGTTCTTC
CDR3: CASSSLTSGVYNEQFF

size: NA
J: TRBJ2-5
V: TRBV6-4
D: NA
DNA: TGTGCCAGCAGTGCTTCGGGACATGTCCAAGAGACCCAGTACTTC
CDR3: CASSASGHVQETQYF

size: NA
J: TRBJ2-2
V: TRBV28
D: TRBD1
DNA: TGTGCCAGCAGGAGAGGGGACAGGGCCACCGGGGAGCTGTTTTTT
CDR3: CASRRGDRATGELFF

size: NA
J: TRBJ1-1
V: TRBV3-1/TRBV3-2
D: NA
DNA: TGTGCCAGCAGCCAAGCTCGGTACGGCGAGGTAGCTTTCTTT
CDR3: CASSQARYGEVAFF

size: NA
J: TRBJ2-6
V: TRBV5-6
D: TRBD1
DNA: TGTGCCAGCAGCTTGGCCGGGGCAGGGGGCTCTGGGGCCAACGTCCTGACTTTC
CDR3: CASSLAGAGGSGANVLTF

size: NA
J: TRBJ2-7
V: TRBV3-1/TRBV3-2
D: TRBD2
DNA: TGTGCCAGCAGCCAACAGGGACTAGCGGGGGGGTCCTACGAGCAGTACTTC
CDR3: CASSQQGLAGGSYEQYF

size: NA
J: TRBJ1-4
V: TRBV27
D: NA
DNA: TGTGCCAGCAGTTTCGGGATTCAGGGGGAAAAACTGTTTTTT
CDR3: CASSFGIQGEKLFF

size: NA
J: TRBJ1-2
V: TRBV2
D: NA
DNA: TGTGCCAGCAGCCCGGGACACTTCTATGGCTACACCTTC
CDR3: CASSPGHFYGYTF

size: once
J: TRBJ2-2
V: TRBV5-1
D: NA
DNA: TGCGCCAGCAGCTTAGTAGGGGTCCTTCGATACACCGGGGAGCTGTTTTTT
CDR3: CASSLVGVLRYTGELFF

size: NA
J: TRBJ1-2
V: TRBV18
D: NA
DNA: TGTGCCAGCTCACTTACCCTGACAGGAAACTATGGCTACACCTTC
CDR3: CASSLTLTGNYGYTF

size: NA
J: TRBJ1-6
V: TRBV13
D: TRBD1
DNA: TGTGCCAGCAGCTCGACAGGGGGCTTTGATTCACCCCTCCACTTT
CDR3: CASSSTGGFDSPLHF

size: NA
J: TRBJ1-1
V: TRBV30
D: NA
DNA: TGTGCCTGGGCGGTGAACACTGAAGCTTTCTTT
CDR3: CAWAVNTEAFF

size: once
J: TRBJ2-1
V: TRBV15
D: TRBD2
DNA: TGTGCCACCAGCACACCGGGACTAGGGATTTACAATGAGCAGTTCTTC
CDR3: CATSTPGLGIYNEQFF

size: NA
J: TRBJ2-2
V: TRBV27
D: NA
DNA: TGTGCCAGCAGTTTTAACAGGCTCACCGGGGAGCTGTTTTTT
CDR3: CASSFNRLTGELFF

size: NA
J: TRBJ2-5
V: TRBV7-2
D: TRBD1
DNA: TGTGCCAGCAGCTCATCCGGACAGGGGTGGGAGACCCAGTACTTC
CDR3: CASSSSGQGWETQYF

size: NA
J: TRBJ1-1
V: TRBV7-2
D: TRBD1
DNA: TGTGCCAGCAGCTTCTCCGGGACAGGGTTGGCTGAAGCTTTCTTT
CDR3: CASSFSGTGLAEAFF

size: NA
J: TRBJ2-2
V: TRBV10-2
D: TRBD1
DNA: TGCGCCAGCAGTGAACCGGGACAGGGAAAAACCGGGGAGCTGTTTTTT
CDR3: CASSEPGQGKTGELFF

size: NA
J: TRBJ2-1
V: TRBV11-2
D: NA
DNA: TGTGCCAGCAGCTCGCTCCTAGGATCGGGTTGGCAGTTCTTC
CDR3: CASSSLLGSGWQFF

size: NA
J: TRBJ1-6
V: TRBV19
D: NA
DNA: TGTGCCAGTAAATTCGGACTCTATAATTCACCCCTCCACTTT
CDR3: CASKFGLYNSPLHF

size: NA
J: TRBJ2-3
V: TRBV5-1
D: TRBD2
DNA: TGCGCCAGCAGCCCGGGGACTAGCGGGGGTACAGATACGCAGTATTTT
CDR3: CASSPGTSGGTDTQYF

size: NA
J: TRBJ2-2
V: TRBV13
D: TRBD2
DNA: TGTGCCAGCAGCTATCAGGGAGGGGCCGGGGAGCTGTTTTTT
CDR3: CASSYQGGAGELFF

size: NA
J: TRBJ1-1
V: TRBV6-5
D: TRBD1
DNA: TGTGCCAGCAGCACCCCCGGGACAGGCGACGCTTTCTTT
CDR3: CASSTPGTGDAFF

size: NA
J: TRBJ1-2
V: TRBV27
D: NA
DNA: TGTGCCAGCAGTCGCCGACAGGCCGGCAATGGCTACACCTTC
CDR3: CASSRRQAGNGYTF

size: NA
J: TRBJ1-1
V: TRBV20-1
D: NA
DNA: TGCAGTGCTAGCAGGTTCTCCGAAGCTTTCTTT
CDR3: CSASRFSEAFF

size: NA
J: TRBJ1-4
V: TRBV18
D: NA
DNA: TGTGCCAGCTCACCGCGGCCCGGAACTAATGAAAAACTGTTTTTT
CDR3: CASSPRPGTNEKLFF

size: once
J: TRBJ2-3
V: TRBV3-1/TRBV3-2
D: TRBD2
DNA: TGTGCCAGCAGCCTCCAGCCCGGACTAGCGGGGGATACGCAGTATTTT
CDR3: CASSLQPGLAGDTQYF

size: NA
J: TRBJ2-3
V: TRBV6-6
D: TRBD2
DNA: TGTGCCAGCAGTTACTTAAGCGGGGGAAGCACAGATACGCAGTATTTT
CDR3: CASSYLSGGSTDTQYF

size: NA
J: TRBJ2-7
V: TRBV7-2
D: TRBD2
DNA: TGTGCCAGCAGCTTAGCGTCAGCGGGGAACTGGGAGCAGTACTTC
CDR3: CASSLASAGNWEQYF

size: NA
J: TRBJ2-2
V: TRBV30
D: NA
DNA: TGTGCCTGGAGTGTACAGAAGATCGGGGAGCTGTTTTTT
CDR3: CAWSVQKIGELFF